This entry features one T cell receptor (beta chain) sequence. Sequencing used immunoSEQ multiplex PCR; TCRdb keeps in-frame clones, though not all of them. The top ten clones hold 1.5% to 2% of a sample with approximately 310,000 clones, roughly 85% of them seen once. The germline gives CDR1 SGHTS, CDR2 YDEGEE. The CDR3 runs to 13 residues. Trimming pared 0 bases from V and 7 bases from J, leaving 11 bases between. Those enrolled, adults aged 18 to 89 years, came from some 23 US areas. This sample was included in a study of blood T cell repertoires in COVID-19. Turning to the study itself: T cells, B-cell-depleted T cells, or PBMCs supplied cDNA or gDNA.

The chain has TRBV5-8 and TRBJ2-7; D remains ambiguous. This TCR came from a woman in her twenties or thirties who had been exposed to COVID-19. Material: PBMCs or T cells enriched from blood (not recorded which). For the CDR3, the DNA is TGTGCCAGCAGCTTGGGTTCGGGTCGGGAGCAGTACTTC. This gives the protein CASSLGSGREQYF.